This TCR beta chain emerged from a study of beta chain features in type 1 diabetes. This clone appeared a few times. Its antigen is not known. All of the isolated RNA was reverse transcribed, so expressed TCRB transcripts were sequenced. This table comes from immunoSEQ multiplex PCR, and its TCRdb copy is limited to in-frame clones, with some not included. The sample includes roughly 140,000 clones, approximately 10% seen only once; the top ten take around 2.1%. Study-level results: Any PCR bias toward short templates would affect both groups alike. Individuals with type 1 diabetes displayed fewer insertions and more deletions at VDJ junctions. Naive, central memory and Treg TCRB repertoires appeared more alike in patients than in healthy donors. The analysis here could not establish whether HLA type shapes TCRB rearrangement.

CDR1 SGDLS and CDR2 YYNGEE come from the germline V gene. CDR3 size: 14 residues. J gave up 12 bases and V 2 bases, and 9 bases lay outside the gene matches. The rearrangement uses TRBV9 and TRBJ2-1, with 9 bases aligning to TRBD1. The sequenced material came from central memory CD4+ T cells from blood. This TCR was recovered from a man aged 18 to 30 in good health. The CDR3 nucleotides read TGTGCCAGCAGCGTTACAGGGGGCCTAACGGCGCAGTTCTTC. Translated: CASSVTGGLTAQFF.